Listed here are 23 T cell receptor beta chains from one sample, sequenced in a study of blood T cell repertoires in COVID-19. Assay used: immunoSEQ multiplex PCR; TCRdb lists only in-frame clones, some missing. Among roughly 250,000 clones listed, roughly nine tenths were seen once. Sequencing was carried out using peripheral blood. The receptors stem from a woman in her thirties with COVID-19, enrolled during active disease.

The chain carries TRBV5-4 and TRBJ2-5, with a weak D call TRBD1 (6 bases). The CDR3 contains 14 residues. V was shortened by 2 bases and J by 3 bases, with 11 bases between the two germline ends. Looked up from germline, CDR1 is SGHNT and CDR2 is YYREEE (reference sequence). The CDR3 spells CASSLYRVEETQYF. The CDR3 nucleotides read TGTGCCAGCAGCTTATACAGGGTCGAAGAGACCCAGTACTTC.

The V and J genes are TRBV6-4 and TRBJ2-7; 8 bases agree with TRBD1. CDR1 and CDR2 from the germline V gene are MRHNA and SNTAGT. The CDR3 has 15 residues. The V and J ends lost 3 bases and 4 bases, in that order; junction bases with no gene match: 8. The CDR3 DNA follows: TGTGCCAGCAGTGATTCTCGGACAGGGTCATACGAGCAGTACTTC. Translation: CASSDSRTGSYEQYF.

The genes are TRBV19 and TRBJ1-5; possibly TRBD1 for D (5 bases). The CDR3 length is 15 residues. Germline V gene lookup returns CDR1 LNHDA and CDR2 SQIVND (reference sequence). V shed 7 bases and J shed 3 bases, with 16 bases lying between them. Here the CDR3 reads CASISGTEYNQPQHF. The CDR3 DNA sequence: TGTGCCAGTATCTCCGGGACTGAGTACAATCAGCCCCAGCATTTT.

The chain couples TRBV20-1 to TRBJ2-1; 7 bases fit TRBD1. J lost 10 bases, V lost 3 bases, and 6 bases had no gene match. The CDR3 runs to 12 residues. Germline V gives CDR1 DFQATT, CDR2 SNEGSKA (reference sequence). The chain's CDR3 is CSASRGLREQFF. The CDR3 nucleotides are TGCAGTGCTAGTAGGGGGCTGAGGGAGCAGTTCTTC.

As DNA, the CDR3 is TGTGCCAGCAGCTTGGTCTACAGCTCCTACGAGCAGTACTTC. It codes for CASSLVYSSYEQYF. The chain links TRBV5-8 to TRBJ2-7, with unresolved D. Trimming took 0 bases from V and 0 from J, leaving 7 bases between them. CDR3 length: 14 amino acids. Germline loops: CDR1 SGHTS, CDR2 YDEGEE.

This sequence joins TRBV5-1 and TRBJ1-1, with 8 bases that match TRBD1. V gave up 3 bases and J gave up 6 bases; unmatched junction bases: 7. The CDR3 is made up of 14 amino acids. From germline, CDR1 is SGHRS and CDR2 YFSETQ. The CDR3 DNA follows: TGCGCCAGCAGCTCCCAGGGGGCTCGGTCTGAAGCTTTCTTT. Translating it yields CASSSQGARSEAFF.

J is TRBJ2-1 and V is TRBV5-1; a weak D match, TRBD2 (5 bases). Trimming stripped 0 bases from V and 0 bases from J, with 10 bases between. The CDR3 has 16 amino acids. The germline gives CDR1 SGHRS, CDR2 YFSETQ. The chain's CDR3 is CASSLDGLSSYNEQFF. DNA for the CDR3: TGCGCCAGCAGCTTGGACGGACTGAGCTCCTACAATGAGCAGTTCTTC. Supplemented by reference TRBV5-1 and TRBJ2-1, the full variable domain reads KAGVTQTPRYLIKTRGQQVTLSCSPISGHRSVSWYQQTPGQGLQFLFEYFSETQRNKGNFPGRFSGRQFSNSRSEMNVSTLELGDSALYLCASSLDGLSSYNEQFFGPGTRLTVL.

This rearrangement joins TRBV12-3 or TRBV12-4 to TRBJ1-5, with a tentative D call TRBD1 (6 bases). The CDR3 length is 13 residues. Trimming took 2 bases from V and 7 from J, leaving 9 bases between them. CDR3 protein: CASSLWGQQPQHF. CDR3 DNA: TGTGCCAGCAGTTTATGGGGGCAACAGCCCCAGCATTTT.

The J gene is TRBJ2-2, the V gene TRBV11-3; a possible D gene is TRBD2 (6 bases). Germline lookup yields CDR1 SGHNT and CDR2 YENEEA. Trimming stripped 6 bases from V and 0 bases from J, with 8 bases between. This CDR3 comprises 14 residues. CDR3 region: CASRRGANTGELFF. The DNA of the CDR3 is TGTGCCAGCAGGCGCGGGGCGAACACCGGGGAGCTGTTTTTT. The variable domain in full, with the rest retrieved from reference TRBV11-3 and TRBJ2-2, is EAGVVQSPRYKIIEKKQPVAFWCNPISGHNTLYWYLQNLGQGPELLIRYENEEAVDDSQLPKDRFSAERLKGVDSTLKIQPAELGDSAVYLCASRRGANTGELFFGEGSRLTVL.

V usage is TRBV7-6 and J usage is TRBJ2-2, with D perhaps matching TRBD2 (6 bases). V lost 5 bases, J lost 7 bases, and 26 bases lay in between. The CDR3 extends over 18 amino acids. Germline-derived CDR1 and CDR2 are SGHVS and FNYEAQ. CDR3 DNA sequence: TGTGCCAGCAGCGGTTCCCGACCCGGGGACTTGAGGGGCGGGGAGCTGTTTTTT. It encodes CASSGSRPGDLRGGELFF.

The chain is built from TRBV5-6 and TRBJ2-1; 7 nucleotides line up with TRBD2. Germline V CDR1 and CDR2: SGHDT, YYEEEE. V shed 0 bases, J shed 7 bases, and the junction held 1 base outside the gene matches. The CDR3 runs 13 residues. DNA for the CDR3: TGTGCCAGCAGCTTGGCGGGAGGAAATGAGCAGTTCTTC. This codes for CASSLAGGNEQFF. Complete variable domain (other parts from reference TRBV5-6 and TRBJ2-1): DAGVTQSPTHLIKTRGQQVTLRCSPKSGHDTVSWYQQALGQGPQFIFQYYEEEERQRGNFPDRFSGHQFPNYSSELNVNALLLGDSALYLCASSLAGGNEQFFGPGTRLTVL.

This chain joins TRBV15 and TRBJ2-3, with TRBD2 matching over 7 bases. CDR1 and CDR2 (germline): LNHNV, YYDKDF (reference sequence). This CDR3 contains 15 residues. The V gene end was trimmed by 1 base and the J gene end by 6 bases; junction bases not matched to a gene: 7. CDR3 sequence: CATSRVGRSSDTQYF. CDR3 sequence (DNA): TGTGCCACCAGCAGAGTCGGGAGGAGTTCGGATACGCAGTATTTT. Combining the CDR3 with reference TRBV15 and TRBJ2-3 gives the whole variable domain DAMVIQNPRYQVTQFGKPVTLSCSQTLNHNVMYWYQQKSSQAPKLLFHYYDKDFNNEADTPDNFQSRRPNTSFCFLDIRSPGLGDTAMYLCATSRVGRSSDTQYFGPGTRLTVL.

The CDR3 DNA reads TGTGCCAGCAGCTCCGGACTAGCGGGGGGGTATGAGCAGTTCTTC. Translating gives CASSSGLAGGYEQFF. The chain is built from TRBV5-8 and TRBJ2-1; TRBD2 matches 15 bases. V trimming: 3 bases; J trimming: 8 bases; junction bases outside the gene matches: 3. This CDR3 region has 15 residues. CDR1 and CDR2 from the germline V gene are SGHTS and YDEGEE.

The V gene is TRBV6-5, the J gene TRBJ1-4, with 7 bases identical to TRBD1. After removal of 5 bases from V and 7 bases from J, the junction contained 10 bases not matched to a gene. The CDR3 has 15 amino acids. Germline assignment: CDR1 MNHEY and CDR2 SVGAGI. This chain's CDR3 is CASSLRQGLPEKLFF. The CDR3 DNA reads TGTGCCAGCAGTCTTCGACAGGGACTTCCTGAAAAACTGTTTTTT.

The sample holds one count of this clone. This sequence joins TRBV5-1 and TRBJ2-7; TRBD1 agrees at 7 bases. Germline V gene lookup returns CDR1 SGHRS and CDR2 YFSETQ. V was pared by 4 bases and J by 2 bases, with 6 bases of the junction left unmatched. The CDR3 has 14 amino acids. The CDR3 DNA is TGCGCCAGCAGCCTCGACAGGGTCCCCTACGAGCAGTACTTC. Translation: CASSLDRVPYEQYF. The variable domain in full, with the rest retrieved from reference TRBV5-1 and TRBJ2-7, is KAGVTQTPRYLIKTRGQQVTLSCSPISGHRSVSWYQQTPGQGLQFLFEYFSETQRNKGNFPGRFSGRQFSNSRSEMNVSTLELGDSALYLCASSLDRVPYEQYFGPGTRLTVT.

V usage is TRBV2 and J usage is TRBJ2-1; 9 nucleotides line up with TRBD2. From germline, CDR1 is SNHLY and CDR2 FYNNEI. Germline trimming cut 5 bases from V and 5 bases from J; bases unmatched to any gene: 10. This CDR3 is 16 amino acids long. CDR3 loop: CASSPSGANWDNEQFF. CDR3 bases: TGTGCCAGCAGTCCTAGCGGGGCTAATTGGGACAATGAGCAGTTCTTC.

CDR3 in DNA: TGTGCCAGCAGCCTCGTAACCGCGGGCTTGAGCTCCTACGAGCAGTACTTC. Translation gives CASSLVTAGLSSYEQYF. V is TRBV4-2 and J is TRBJ2-7, with a tentative D call TRBD2 (5 bases). This CDR3 is built from 17 residues. V was trimmed by 4 bases and J by 0 bases, leaving 19 bases between them. Germline V gives CDR1 LGHNA, CDR2 YNFKEQ.

The rearrangement joins TRBV2 to TRBJ2-1; TRBD2 matches at 7 bases. The junction had 14 bases not matched to a gene; V was cut back by 6 bases and J by 6 bases. The germline V gene has CDR1 SNHLY and CDR2 FYNNEI. The length of the CDR3 is 16 residues. DNA for the CDR3: TGTGCCAGCAGAAAGTTAGAAACTAGCGAGGTCAATGAGCAGTTCTTC. This translates into CASRKLETSEVNEQFF.

This chain joins TRBV3-1 (or the pseudogene TRBV3-2) and TRBJ1-6; possible D gene TRBD1, 5 bases. This CDR3 region has 14 residues. The V gene lost 1 base and the J gene lost 11 bases, with 12 bases spanning the gap. Germline values: CDR1 LGHDT, CDR2 YNNKEL (reference sequence). The CDR3 is CASSQARGLAPLHF. The CDR3 DNA follows: TGTGCCAGCAGCCAAGCGCGGGGGTTAGCACCCCTCCACTTT.

As regards this clone: One end of the junction fails to match germline, which may point to a read error. The chain has TRBV28 and TRBJ2-1; the match to TRBD2 covers 12 bases. CDR3 length equals 12 residues. Looked up from germline, CDR1 is MDHEN and CDR2 is SYDVKM. The DNA for the CDR3 is TGTGCCAGCAGGCCTAGCGGGGGGGTTTGGATCTTC. Translating it yields CASRPSGGVWIF. The complete variable domain, with remaining parts taken from reference TRBV28 and TRBJ2-1, reads DVKVTQSSRYLVKRTGEKVFLECVQDMDHENMFWYRQDPGLGLRLIYFSYDVKMKEKGDIPEGYSVSREKKERFSLILESASTNQTSMYLCASRPSGGVWIFGPGTRLTVL.

The chain links TRBV11-2 to TRBJ1-5; D gene unclear. This CDR3 is built from 10 residues. The ends were cut back, 3 bases at V and 15 bases at J, with 9 bases in the middle. Germline V gives CDR1 SGHAT, CDR2 FQNNGV. CDR3 sequence (DNA): TGTGCCAGCAGCTTTAGTTTTCGGCATTTT. This gives the protein CASSFSFRHF.

This chain joins TRBV27 and TRBJ1-6; TRBD1 agrees at 9 bases. Germline assignment: CDR1 MNHEY and CDR2 SMNVEV (reference sequence). Trimming removed 3 bases from V and 1 base from J; junction bases left unmatched: 7. The CDR3 is 18 residues long. The CDR3 DNA reads as TGTGCCAGCAGTTTTACAGGGGGCCGGGGGTCCTATAATTCACCCCTCCACTTT. The encoded protein is CASSFTGGRGSYNSPLHF.

The chain carries TRBV5-5 and TRBJ1-1; D uncertain. The CDR3 runs to 15 residues. The V gene lost 7 bases and the J gene lost 7 bases, with 23 bases spanning the gap. The V gene's germline CDR1 is SGHKS and CDR2 YYEKEE (reference sequence). The CDR3 protein is CASEPGLSISGEAFF. The CDR3, as DNA: TGTGCCAGCGAGCCGGGTCTCTCGATATCGGGTGAAGCTTTCTTT.